The 11 T cell receptor beta chains reported below all come from one sample, sequenced in a study of T cell responses to AZD1222 COVID-19 vaccine. Assay: immunoSEQ multiplex PCR; the TCRdb copy retains only in-frame clones and omits some. The repertoire consists of more than 100,000 clones, with roughly nine tenths occurring once and the leading ten covering roughly 1.8%. This material consisted of peripheral blood, taken on day 0 of AZD1222 vaccination. The receptors were gathered from an adult in good health.

This chain joins TRBV6-5 and TRBJ2-7; 12 nucleotides line up with TRBD2. V dropped 2 bases and J dropped 7; count of bases not matched to a gene: 6. This CDR3 has 15 residues. Germline V gene sequence: CDR1 MNHEY, CDR2 SVGAGI. CDR3 nucleotides: TGTGCCAGCAGTTACCTAGCGGGAGGGCCGAGAGAGCAGTACGTC. Its translation is CASSYLAGGPREQYV.

The chain has TRBV28 and TRBJ1-1; unclear D gene. The V and J ends lost 5 bases and 10 bases respectively, with 14 bases between them. Germline CDR1 MDHEN, CDR2 SYDVKM. The CDR3 has 12 amino acids. The CDR3: CASSTTYIGAFF. The CDR3 DNA is TGTGCCAGCAGTACAACATACATTGGAGCTTTCTTT.

This chain connects TRBV30 to TRBJ1-5; no clear D. The germline V and J ends were trimmed by 1 base and 2 bases, with 15 bases remaining between them. There are 16 residues in the CDR3. The V gene's germline CDR1 is GTSNPN and CDR2 SVGIG (reference sequence). This chain's CDR3 is CAWSGPSGSGNQPQHF. The DNA for the CDR3 is TGTGCCTGGAGTGGCCCCTCGGGGTCGGGCAATCAGCCCCAGCATTTT.

The gene calls are TRBV30 and TRBJ1-2, with TRBD1 identical over 7 bases. Unmatched junction bases numbered 5, after V lost 2 bases and J lost 5 bases. The germline gives CDR1 GTSNPN, CDR2 SVGIG (reference sequence). The CDR3 is made up of 13 amino acids. The CDR3 sequence is CAWSRTGEYGYTF. The CDR3 DNA is TGTGCCTGGAGTCGGACAGGCGAGTATGGCTACACCTTC.

The J gene is TRBJ1-3, the V gene TRBV9, with 7 bases aligning to TRBD1. From germline, CDR1 is SGDLS and CDR2 YYNGEE. Losses at the gene ends were 2 bases for V and 0 bases for J; bases not matched to a gene: 5. The CDR3 consists of 16 residues. The CDR3 nucleotides read TGTGCCAGCAGCGTGACAGGGAGCTTCTCTGGAAACACCATATATTTT. This sequence encodes CASSVTGSFSGNTIYF. The entire variable domain, with the rest obtained from reference TRBV9 and TRBJ1-3, is as follows: DSGVTQTPKHLITATGQRVTLRCSPRSGDLSVYWYQQSLDQGLQFLIQYYNGEERAKGNILERFSAQQFPDLHSELNLSSLELGDSALYFCASSVTGSFSGNTIYFGEGSWLTVV.

This clone was found a few times. The J gene is TRBJ2-7, the V gene TRBV5-4, with 10 bases lining up with TRBD1. With V trimmed by 4 bases and J by 3 bases, 13 bases remained unmatched. The germline V gene encodes CDR1 SGHNT and CDR2 YYREEE (reference sequence). The CDR3 is 17 amino acids. CDR3 sequence (DNA): TGTGCCAGCAGCCCGGGACAGGGGCTCACCGGGAGCTACGAGCAGTACTTC. Translation: CASSPGQGLTGSYEQYF.

The chain has TRBV13 and TRBJ1-2, with D unclear. Germline values: CDR1 PRHDT, CDR2 FYEKMQ (reference sequence). This CDR3 contains 13 residues. Deletions cut 5 bases from V and 8 bases from J, with 15 bases between. Written as DNA, the CDR3 is TGTGCCAGCAGCACCTCGGGGAGAGGCGGCTACACCTTC. Translating gives CASSTSGRGGYTF.

The chain has TRBV5-1 and TRBJ1-2; 11 bases map to TRBD1. V dropped 3 bases and J dropped 8; count of bases not matched to a gene: 12. The germline gives CDR1 SGHRS, CDR2 YFSETQ. This CDR3 contains 16 residues. The CDR3 nucleotides read TGCGCCAGCAGCTCCCGGACAGGGGGCATGTGGGAAGGCTACACCTTC. It codes for CASSSRTGGMWEGYTF. The complete variable domain, with remaining parts taken from reference TRBV5-1 and TRBJ1-2, reads KAGVTQTPRYLIKTRGQQVTLSCSPISGHRSVSWYQQTPGQGLQFLFEYFSETQRNKGNFPGRFSGRQFSNSRSEMNVSTLELGDSALYLCASSSRTGGMWEGYTFGSGTRLTVV.

V is TRBV12-5 and J is TRBJ2-1, with a weak D call TRBD2 (5 bases). The CDR3 has 15 residues. Germline assignment: CDR1 LGHNT and CDR2 FRNRAP. Trimming removed 6 bases at V and 1 base at J, with 13 bases between. The CDR3 region has the DNA TGTGCTAGTGGGAAAAGCGGCGCGTCCTACAATGAGCAGTTCTTC. Amino acids: CASGKSGASYNEQFF.

The chain links TRBV5-6 to TRBJ2-5; D gene ambiguous. The V gene lost 0 bases and the J gene lost 1 base, with 10 bases spanning the gap. CDR3 length equals 15 residues. Per the germline V gene, CDR1 is SGHDT and CDR2 is YYEEEE. The CDR3 region is CASSLVRAVQETQYF. CDR3 DNA sequence: TGTGCCAGCAGCTTGGTTCGGGCAGTCCAAGAGACCCAGTACTTC.

The chain carries TRBV5-6 and TRBJ1-1, with D unclear. CDR3 length equals 13 residues. Germline V CDR1 and CDR2: SGHDT, YYEEEE. V was clipped by 0 bases and J by 4 bases, with 7 bases between them. The CDR3 DNA sequence: TGTGCCAGCAGCTTGGAAGGGTCCACTGAAGCTTTCTTT. Its protein product is CASSLEGSTEAFF.